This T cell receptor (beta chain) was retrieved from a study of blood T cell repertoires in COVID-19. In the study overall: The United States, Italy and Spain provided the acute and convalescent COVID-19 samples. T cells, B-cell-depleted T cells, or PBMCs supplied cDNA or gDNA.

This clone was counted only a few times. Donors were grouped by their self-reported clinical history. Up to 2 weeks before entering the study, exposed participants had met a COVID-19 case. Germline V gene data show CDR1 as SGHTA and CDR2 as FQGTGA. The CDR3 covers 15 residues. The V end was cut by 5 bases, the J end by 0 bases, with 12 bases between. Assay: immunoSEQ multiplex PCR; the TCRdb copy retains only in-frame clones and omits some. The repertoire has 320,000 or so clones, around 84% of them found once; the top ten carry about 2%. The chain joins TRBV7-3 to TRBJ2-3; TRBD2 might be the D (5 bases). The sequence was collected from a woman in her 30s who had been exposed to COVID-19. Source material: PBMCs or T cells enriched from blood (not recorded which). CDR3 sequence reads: CASSRLSGSTDTQYF. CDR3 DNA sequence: TGTGCCAGCAGCCGTCTCAGCGGTAGCACAGATACGCAGTATTTT.